This TCR beta chain derives from a study of T cell responses to AZD1222 COVID-19 vaccine. Study-level results: Vaccine-associated CD4 TCRs ranged over spike, dominating at 160-218 and 743-854. A reported finding is that nearly half of spike-specific TCRs target unmutated variant regions. Donors skewed white British and female; clonal diversity was possibly underestimated.

With regard to this clone: Its antigen is undetermined.

CDR1 is SNHLY and CDR2 is FYNNEI in the germline V gene. Deletions cut 5 bases from V and 0 bases from J, with 10 bases between. This CDR3 has 14 amino acids. Method: immunoSEQ multiplex PCR; TCRdb's copy keeps in-frame clones and lacks some. Of some 120,000 clones in the sample, around nine tenths were seen once. This TCR derives from an adult in good health. This rearrangement joins TRBV2 to TRBJ1-2, with a tentative D call TRBD1 (6 bases). The specimen was peripheral blood, collected on day 0 of AZD1222 vaccination. CDR3 sequence: CASSSTGANYGYTF. CDR3 DNA sequence: TGTGCCAGCAGTTCGACAGGAGCTAACTATGGCTACACCTTC.